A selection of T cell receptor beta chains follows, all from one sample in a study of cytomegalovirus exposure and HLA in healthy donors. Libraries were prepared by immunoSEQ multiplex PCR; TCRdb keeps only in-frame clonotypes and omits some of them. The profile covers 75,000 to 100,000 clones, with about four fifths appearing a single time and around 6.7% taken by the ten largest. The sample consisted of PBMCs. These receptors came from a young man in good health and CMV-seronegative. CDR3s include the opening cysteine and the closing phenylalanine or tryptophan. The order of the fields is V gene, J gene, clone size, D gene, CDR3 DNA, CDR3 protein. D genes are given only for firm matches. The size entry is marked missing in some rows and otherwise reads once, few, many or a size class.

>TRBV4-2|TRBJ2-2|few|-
TGTGCCAGCAGCCGGGGCCGAACGACCGGGGAGCTGTTTTTT
CASSRGRTTGELFF
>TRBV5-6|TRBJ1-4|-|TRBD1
TGTGCCAGCAGCCTAGGGACAGGGTTTGGTGAAAAACTGTTTTTT
CASSLGTGFGEKLFF
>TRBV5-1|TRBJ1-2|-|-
TGCGCCAGCAGCTTGGACCAGGGCCATGGCTACACCTTC
CASSLDQGHGYTF
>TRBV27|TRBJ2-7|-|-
TGTGCCAGCAGTTTGGGCCGGGGGGCCGAGCAGTACTTC
CASSLGRGAEQYF
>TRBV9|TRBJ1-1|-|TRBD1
TGTGCCAGCAGCAAAGGACAGGGCCTCACTGAAGCTTTCTTT
CASSKGQGLTEAFF
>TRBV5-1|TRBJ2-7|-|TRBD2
TGCGCCAGCAGCTGGGGGGGGGTCTCCTACGAGCAGTACTTC
CASSWGGVSYEQYF
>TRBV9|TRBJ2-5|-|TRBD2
TGTGCCAGCAGCGGAGCCCGGGGGAGGGGTATCGAGACCCAGTACTTC
CASSGARGRGIETQYF
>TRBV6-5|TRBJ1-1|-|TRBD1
TGTGCCAGCAGCCGAGACAGGGGCGGTGACACTGAAGCTTTCTTT
CASSRDRGGDTEAFF
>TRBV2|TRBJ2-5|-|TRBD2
TGTGCCAGCAAGGGACTAGCGGGGGGAGGGCGAACCCAGTACTTC
CASKGLAGGGRTQYF
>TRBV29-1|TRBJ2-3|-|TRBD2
TGCAGCGTTGAGGGGGGGGAGGCGAGCACAGATACGCAGTATTTT
CSVEGGEASTDTQYF
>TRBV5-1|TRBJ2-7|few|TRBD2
TGCGCCAGCAGCCTCCCGGGGCGGGAGGGCCTCGACGAGCAGTACTTC
CASSLPGREGLDEQYF
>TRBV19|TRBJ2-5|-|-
TGTGCCAGTAGTCCCCGGGACCGCGGGGCCGTTGAACAAGAGACCCAGTACTTC
CASSPRDRGAVEQETQYF
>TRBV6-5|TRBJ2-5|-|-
TGTGCCAGCAGTTACTTGGACAGTGAGCAGACCCAGTACTTC
CASSYLDSEQTQYF
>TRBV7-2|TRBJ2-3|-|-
TGTGCCAGCAGCTCTCAGACAGGCCGCGCAGATACGCAGTATTTT
CASSSQTGRADTQYF
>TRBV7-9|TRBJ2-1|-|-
TGTGCCAGCAGCTCGCCGGACACCGGCTCCTACAATGAGCAGTTCTTC
CASSSPDTGSYNEQFF
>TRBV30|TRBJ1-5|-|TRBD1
TGTGCCTGGAACTACCCAGGGGGCGCAAGAAGTAACCAGCCCCAGCATTTT
CAWNYPGGARSNQPQHF
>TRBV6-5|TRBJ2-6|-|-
TGTGCCAGCAGTTACCGTAGCCCCTCTGGGGCCAACGTCCTGACTTTC
CASSYRSPSGANVLTF
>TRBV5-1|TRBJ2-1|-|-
TGCGCCAGCAGCCAGGGGCAGGGGTCCTACAATGAGCAGTTCTTC
CASSQGQGSYNEQFF
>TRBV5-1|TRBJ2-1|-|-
TGCGCCAGCAGTACGGGACTTCAAAATGAGCAGTTCTTC
CASSTGLQNEQFF
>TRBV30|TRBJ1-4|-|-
TGTGCCTGGAGTAATGAATTGAGGAGACCCGACTTAAATAATGAAAAACTGTTTTTT
CAWSNELRRPDLNNEKLFF
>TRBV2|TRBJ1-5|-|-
TGTGCCAGCGATGAGGGTAGCAATCAGCCCCAGCATTTT
CASDEGSNQPQHF
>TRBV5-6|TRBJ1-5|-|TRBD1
TGTGCCAGCAGCTTGTCGTACAGGGGTGATAATCAGCTCCAGCATTTT
CASSLSYRGDNQLQHF
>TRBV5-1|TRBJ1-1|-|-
TGCGCCAGCAGCTTGGACAGGGCTGGTGAAGCTTTCTTT
CASSLDRAGEAFF
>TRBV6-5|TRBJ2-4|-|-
TGTGCCAGCAGTTATGGGGGGTGGCTATCCAACATTCAGTACTTC
CASSYGGWLSNIQYF
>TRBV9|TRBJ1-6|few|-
TGTGCCAGCAGCCTCAGACTGAATAATTCACCCCTCCACTTT
CASSLRLNNSPLHF
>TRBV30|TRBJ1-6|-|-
TGTGCCTGGAGTGTATCGACCAGGGGTGATTCACCCCTCCACTTT
CAWSVSTRGDSPLHF
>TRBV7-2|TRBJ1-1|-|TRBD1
TGTGCCAGCAGCCTAAGACAGGGACCGAACACTGAAGCTTTCTTT
CASSLRQGPNTEAFF
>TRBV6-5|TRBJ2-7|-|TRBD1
TGTGCCAGCGGAACCGAGGGACAGGGGGTCTACGAGCAGTACTTC
CASGTEGQGVYEQYF
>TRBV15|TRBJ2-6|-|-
TGTGCCACCAGCAGACCTTCTGGCCGGGGTTTGACTGGGGCCAACGTCCTGACTTTC
CATSRPSGRGLTGANVLTF
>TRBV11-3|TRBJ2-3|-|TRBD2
TGTGCCAGCAGCTTTATCGGGGGGGTTAGCACAGATACGCAGTATTTT
CASSFIGGVSTDTQYF
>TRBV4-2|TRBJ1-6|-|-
TGTGCCAGCAGCCAGGGGCCTCAGTCACCCCTCCACTTT
CASSQGPQSPLHF
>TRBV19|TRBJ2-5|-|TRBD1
TGTGCCAGTAGTATGAACAGGGGTGAGACCCAGTACTTC
CASSMNRGETQYF
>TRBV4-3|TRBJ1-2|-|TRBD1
TGCGCCAGCAGCCAAGCAAAGGGGGCAAACTATGGCTACACCTTC
CASSQAKGANYGYTF
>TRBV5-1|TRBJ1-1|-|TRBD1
TGCGCCAGCAGCCCCCCCGACAGGGTTGAAGCTTTCTTT
CASSPPDRVEAFF
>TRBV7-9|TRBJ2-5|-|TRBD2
TGTGCCAGCAGCTTAGAAGCTAGCGGGTCCCAAGAGACCCAGTACTTC
CASSLEASGSQETQYF
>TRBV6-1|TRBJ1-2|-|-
TGTGCCAGCACCTCGACAGAGCTCCTACCCTATGGCTACACCTTC
CASTSTELLPYGYTF
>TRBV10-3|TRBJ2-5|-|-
TGTGCCATCAGTGAGTCGGCTGTACAGGGGAGGGAGACCCAGTACTTC
CAISESAVQGRETQYF
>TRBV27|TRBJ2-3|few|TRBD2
TGTGCCAGCAGGTTACTAGCGGACCCTACAGATACGCAGTATTTT
CASRLLADPTDTQYF
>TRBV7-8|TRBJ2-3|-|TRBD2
TGTGCCAGCAGCTTAGCGCGCAGGGGACCTCCGGGACTAGATGGAAATACGCAGTATTTT
CASSLARRGPPGLDGNTQYF
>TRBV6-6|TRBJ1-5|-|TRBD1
TGTGCCAGCAGGTCCGGACAGGGGATATCCCAGCATTTT
CASRSGQGISQHF
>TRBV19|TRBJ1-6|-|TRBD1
TGTGCCAGTAGTATGGGAAGGGGGCTGGCAAATTCACCCCTCCACTTT
CASSMGRGLANSPLHF
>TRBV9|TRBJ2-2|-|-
TGTGCCAGCAGCGTAGTAGGTAGCATTTTTCCCGGGGAGCTGTTTTTT
CASSVVGSIFPGELFF
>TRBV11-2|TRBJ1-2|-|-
TGTGCCAGCAGCTTAGATCCGGGCTATGGCTACACCTTC
CASSLDPGYGYTF
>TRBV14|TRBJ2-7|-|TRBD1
TGTGCCAGCAGCCGCCCCGGGGCAGGGGGTAGTTACGAGCAGTACTTC
CASSRPGAGGSYEQYF
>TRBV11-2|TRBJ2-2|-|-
TGTGCCAGCAGCCCCCACAGGGCTAACACCGGGGAGCTGTTTTTT
CASSPHRANTGELFF
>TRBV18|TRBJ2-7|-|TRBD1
TGTGCCAGCTCACCACTGCACCGGGACAGGGTCTACGAGCAGTACTTC
CASSPLHRDRVYEQYF
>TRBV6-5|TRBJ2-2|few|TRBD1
TGTGCCAGCAGTGACAGGGACACCGGGGAGCTGTTTTTT
CASSDRDTGELFF
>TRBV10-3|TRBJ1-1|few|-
TGTGCCATCAGTGTTGCGGGTCCCGGTGCTGAAGCTTTCTTT
CAISVAGPGAEAFF
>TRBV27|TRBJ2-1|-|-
TGTGCCAGCAGGGATGGCGGGGGCCACCCCTACAATGAGCAGTTCTTC
CASRDGGGHPYNEQFF
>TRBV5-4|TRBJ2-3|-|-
TGTGCCAGCAGCTCACCGGATAGCTCAGATACGCAGTATTTT
CASSSPDSSDTQYF
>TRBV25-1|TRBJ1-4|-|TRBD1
TGTGCCACCGGACAGGGCCAGACTAATGAAAAACTGTTTTTT
CATGQGQTNEKLFF
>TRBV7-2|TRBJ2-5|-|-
TGTGCCAGCAGCTTAGGAGGGACCCAGTACTTC
CASSLGGTQYF
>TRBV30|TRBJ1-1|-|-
TGTGCCTGGAGTGAGATAGACACTGAAGCTTTCTTT
CAWSEIDTEAFF
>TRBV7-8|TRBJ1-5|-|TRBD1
TGTGCCAGCAGCCCTAAGGACAGGTGGAGCAATCAGCCCCAGCATTTT
CASSPKDRWSNQPQHF
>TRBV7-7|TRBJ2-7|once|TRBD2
TGTGCTAGCAGCTGGGAGGGCGAGCAGTACTTC
CASSWEGEQYF
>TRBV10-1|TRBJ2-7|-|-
TGCGCCAGCAGTTCCGGGACAAACTACGAGCAGTACTTC
CASSSGTNYEQYF